The source of this T cell receptor (beta chain) is a study of regulatory T cells in long-lasting Graves disease. Libraries of TCR beta came from iRepertoire HTBI primers plus Arm-PCR of CDR3 regions. TCRdb reanalysed the multiplex PCR reads using MiXCR and keeps one entry per CDR3 protein. The table has approximately 270,000 distinct CDR3 sequences, 18% seen once. This clonotype was picked up many times. Its target is not known. The CDR3 runs to 17 residues. Trimming took 5 bases from V and 2 from J; bases not matched to a gene: 15. Germline CDR1 is SGHVS and CDR2 is FNYEAQ. Whole-study findings and limits: Patients with persistent disease shared 2,741 public clonotypes, outpacing the roughly 1,000 shared by new patients. The work looked only at peripheral blood and did not look at thyroid tissue.

Time point described: newly diagnosed GD, antithyroid drugs for less than 3 months. From RNA extracted from PBMCs, the TCR library was made. The same data also went into a second study, on T cells in Graves' hyperthyroidism and ophthalmopathy. Per that study: Patients counted as stable if ophthalmopathy did not develop within 18 months. Clinical symptoms, serum thyroxine, TRAb, thyroid ultrasound and orbital computed tomography informed diagnoses.

This TCR was recovered from a woman between 25 and 40 years old with Graves disease. Here the sequenced sample was peripheral blood mononuclear cells (PBMCs), taken at new diagnosis, from a patient treated with antithyroid drugs. The V call is TRBV7-6, the J call TRBJ2-7, with 7 bases lining up with TRBD1. CDR3: CASSPPRGQGVPYEQYF. DNA for the CDR3: TGTGCCAGCAGCCCCCCCCGTGGCCAGGGGGTTCCCTACGAGCAGTACTTC.